Presented here are 19 T cell receptor beta chains from one specimen sequenced in a study of identical twins. TCRdb itself ran the 5' RACE reads through MiXCR, one entry per CDR3 protein. The repertoire includes hundreds of thousands of distinct CDR3 sequences, just over 7% of them detected once, and 1.6% sits in the top ten. A further study also used this sample, focusing on yellow fever vaccine responses in identical twins.

Sequencing input: PBMCs. Receptors originate from a woman between 18 and 30 years old in good health.

The chain employs TRBV20-1 and TRBJ2-7; TRBD1 matches at 7 bases. CDR1 is DFQATT, CDR2 SNEGSKA, per germline (reference sequence). The CDR3 consists of 14 residues. The V gene end was trimmed by 5 bases and the J gene end by 4 bases; junction bases not matched to a gene: 11. CDR3 amino acids: CSASTDRVVYEQYF. The DNA of the CDR3 is TGCAGTGCTTCGACTGACAGGGTTGTTTACGAGCAGTACTTC.

This clonotype was observed at least ten times. CDR3 bases: TGTGCCAGCAGTTTAATGCCCGGGGGGGCTCCTGGCTACACCTTC. Translation: CASSLMPGGAPGYTF. V gene TRBV12-3 or TRBV12-4 combines with J gene TRBJ1-2; tentatively, D is TRBD1 (6 bases). The CDR3 runs to 15 residues. The V end lost 2 bases, the J end lost 7 bases, and 17 bases lay between the germline ends.

The sample holds a few counts of this clonotype. The chain employs TRBV5-6 and TRBJ2-7, with D tentatively TRBD1 or TRBD2 (6 bases each). Germline CDR1 reads SGHDT; CDR2 reads YYEEEE. The V gene lost 9 bases and the J gene lost 3 bases, with 19 bases spanning the gap. The CDR3 is made up of 14 amino acids. The CDR3 is CATRTRGANYEQYV. DNA for the CDR3: TGTGCCACCCGAACTAGGGGGGCCAACTACGAGCAGTACGTC.

This chain joins TRBV18 and TRBJ2-7; TRBD2 aligns across 10 bases. CDR1 and CDR2 from the germline V gene are KGHSH and LQKENI. J lost 7 bases, V lost 5 bases, and 11 bases had no gene match. The CDR3 consists of 15 residues. The CDR3 region has the DNA TGTGCCAGCTCAATAGCGGGGGGACCTTCGGGGGAGCAGTACGTC. This sequence encodes CASSIAGGPSGEQYV.

This clonotype was counted ten times or more. The chain carries TRBV5-1 and TRBJ2-3; 7 bases fit TRBD1. Germline V CDR1 and CDR2: SGHRS, YFSETQ. V lost 4 bases to trimming and J lost 2 bases; unmatched junction nucleotides: 7. There are 15 residues in the CDR3. CDR3 in amino acids: CASSKNRGATDTQYF. The CDR3 DNA is TGCGCCAGCAGCAAGAACAGGGGCGCCACAGATACGCAGTATTTT. The full variable domain, in which reference TRBV5-1 and TRBJ2-3 provide the parts outside the CDR3, is KAGVTQTPRYLIKTRGQQVTLSCSPISGHRSVSWYQQTPGQGLQFLFEYFSETQRNKGNFPGRFSGRQFSNSRSEMNVSTLELGDSALYLCASSKNRGATDTQYFGPGTRLTVL.

A few counts support this clonotype. The J gene is TRBJ2-1, the V gene TRBV12-3 or TRBV12-4; 10 positions match TRBD2. The CDR3 is 14 residues long. J was trimmed by 10 bases and V by 5 bases; bases with no gene match: 8. The CDR3 here is CASSKSGRAGEQFF. In nucleotides, the CDR3 is TGTGCCAGCAGTAAAAGCGGGAGGGCCGGGGAGCAGTTCTTC.

J is TRBJ2-3 and V is TRBV28; D not certain. There are 14 residues in the CDR3. The germline V gene has CDR1 MDHEN and CDR2 SYDVKM. Trimming shortened V by 7 bases and J by 0 bases, and 11 bases separated the two germline ends. This chain's CDR3 is CASITGTSTDTQYF. Written as DNA, the CDR3 is TGTGCCAGCATCACGGGTACTAGCACAGATACGCAGTATTTT.

This clonotype was recorded at least ten times. The chain uses TRBV20-1 and TRBJ2-2; no clear D. Deletions cut 3 bases from V and 0 bases from J, with 5 bases between. The CDR3 runs to 13 residues. The germline CDR1 and CDR2 sequences are DFQATT and SNEGSKA (reference sequence). This CDR3 reads CSARQPNTGELFF. The DNA for the CDR3 is TGCAGTGCTAGGCAGCCGAACACCGGGGAGCTGTTTTTT.

This clonotype was detected a few times. The genes are TRBV5-4 and TRBJ2-1; perhaps TRBD2 as D (5 bases). Germline V CDR1 and CDR2: SGHNT, YYREEE (reference sequence). The CDR3 extends over 13 amino acids. Trimming cost V 0 bases and J 10 bases, with 11 bases left between them. DNA for the CDR3: TGTGCCAGCAGCTTGGTTTCCTGGGAGGAGCAGTTCTTC. This encodes CASSLVSWEEQFF.

This clonotype has a count of ten or more. The genes are TRBV29-1 and TRBJ2-6; no firm D call. Germline V gives CDR1 SQVTM, CDR2 ANQGSEA. V was clipped by 3 bases and J by 0 bases, with 3 bases between them. This CDR3 is built from 13 residues. CDR3 protein: CSVEVSGANVLTF. The CDR3 nucleotides read TGCAGCGTTGAGGTCTCTGGGGCCAACGTCCTGACTTTC.

This clonotype was observed at least ten times. V is TRBV12-3 or TRBV12-4 and J is TRBJ2-2; 9 bases align to TRBD1. The CDR3 runs to 14 residues. J lost 4 bases, V lost 6 bases, and 3 bases had no gene match. CDR3 DNA sequence: TGTGCCAGCAGGGGGACAGGGACCACCGGGGAGCTGTTTTTT. This encodes CASRGTGTTGELFF.

This clonotype was detected many times. This chain links TRBV12-3 or TRBV12-4 with TRBJ2-7; no definite D call. The CDR3 sequence is 13 residues long. Trimming cost V 2 bases and J 0 bases, with 5 bases left between them. The CDR3 here is CASSLQSSYEQYF. The CDR3 DNA is TGTGCCAGCAGTTTACAGAGCTCCTACGAGCAGTACTTC.

This clonotype was recorded many times. This chain links TRBV7-9 with TRBJ2-1; no clear D gene. Per the germline V gene, CDR1 is SEHNR and CDR2 is FQNEAQ (reference sequence). Trimming cost V 5 bases and J 0 bases, with 11 bases left between them. The CDR3 has 15 amino acids. Written as DNA, the CDR3 is TGTGCCAGCAGCCCCTCTCCAAGCTCCTACAATGAGCAGTTCTTC. Its translation: CASSPSPSSYNEQFF.

The genes are TRBV6-5 and TRBJ1-6; possibly TRBD1 for D (5 bases). Germline lookup yields CDR1 MNHEY and CDR2 SVGAGI. Between the trimmed V and J ends, which lost 3 bases and 10 bases, there was a span of 13 bases. The length of the CDR3 is 14 residues. The CDR3 sequence is CASSYGQGGSPLHF. The CDR3 coding sequence is TGTGCCAGCAGTTATGGGCAGGGAGGGTCACCCCTCCACTTT.

The genes are TRBV20-1 and TRBJ2-3; D unclear. Trimming shortened V by 2 bases and J by 0 bases, and 12 bases separated the two germline ends. Germline CDR1 DFQATT, CDR2 SNEGSKA (reference sequence). This CDR3 contains 15 residues. DNA for the CDR3: TGCAGTGCTAGACTTTATACCAGTAGCACAGATACGCAGTATTTT. As protein: CSARLYTSSTDTQYF.

This clonotype was seen more than once but under ten times. The J gene is TRBJ2-2, the V gene TRBV4-1; TRBD2 matches at 16 bases. J was trimmed by 1 base and V by 1 base; bases with no gene match: 6. CDR3 length: 20 amino acids. The V gene's germline CDR1 is MGHRA and CDR2 YSYEKL. CDR3 coding DNA: TGCGCCAGCAGCCAAGGGCCCGGGACTAGCGGGGGGGGGAACACCGGGGAGCTGTTTTTT. Translated: CASSQGPGTSGGGNTGELFF.

This clonotype was found many times. The chain has TRBV5-1 and TRBJ2-5; D uncertain. Trimming left V 0 bases short and J 5 bases short, with 11 bases between. The CDR3 spans 14 residues. In germline, CDR1 is SGHRS, CDR2 YFSETQ. CDR3 nucleotides: TGCGCCAGCAGCTTGGATCACGGCTCGGAGACCCAGTACTTC. It yields the protein CASSLDHGSETQYF. The full variable domain, completed using reference TRBV5-1 and TRBJ2-5, is KAGVTQTPRYLIKTRGQQVTLSCSPISGHRSVSWYQQTPGQGLQFLFEYFSETQRNKGNFPGRFSGRQFSNSRSEMNVSTLELGDSALYLCASSLDHGSETQYFGPGTRLLVL.

As regards this clonotype: This may arise from a read error, as a much more abundant clone is one base away. This chain connects TRBV12-3 or TRBV12-4 to TRBJ1-2; the D is unclear. CDR3 length: 13 amino acids. Deletions cut 4 bases from V and 1 base from J, with 7 bases between. Here the CDR3 DNA reads TGTGCCAGCAGTTCCAGTTTTAACTATGGCTACACCTTC. Its protein product is CASSSSFNYGYTF.

This clonotype appeared once. At one boundary the junction diverges from the germline segment, which might be a read error. The gene calls are TRBV6-1 and TRBJ2-1; tentatively, D is TRBD1 (7 bases). CDR3 length: 18 amino acids. Germline-derived CDR1 and CDR2 are MNHNS and SASEGT. CDR3 loop: CATQGGTALINSYSEQFF. The CDR3, as DNA: TGTGCCACCCAAGGGGGGACAGCTTTAATAAATTCCTACAGTGAGCAGTTCTTC.